This paragraph covers one TCR beta chain sequence. Its antigen is not identified. This entry is derived from a study of post-analysis software for immune sequencing data. Study-level results: The authors found that F measure strongly co-clustered same-batch samples. Relative to controls, patients had five TRBV segments at higher frequency, with TRBV5-6, TRBV5-1 and TRBV20-1 among these.

The CDR3 length is 15 residues. Germline CDR1 reads SEHNR; CDR2 reads FQNEAQ (reference sequence). V was cut by 5 bases and J by 4 bases, with 15 bases left in between. Sequencing libraries made from TCR beta cDNA carried unique molecular identifiers. cDNA molecules numbering 450,000 to 650,000 came from around 1 to 10 million T cells. One entry per CDR3 protein results from TCRdb running MiXCR on the PCR reads. The sample lists approximately 770,000 distinct CDR3 sequences, roughly 50% seen once, with 4.9% in the top ten. The receptor was derived from a girl aged 5 to 17 with multiple sclerosis. The chain recombines TRBV7-9 with TRBJ2-1, with D perhaps matching TRBD2 (5 bases). The sequenced sample consisted of blood. CDR3 region: CASSLISVSYNEQFF. CDR3 nucleotides: TGTGCCAGCAGCCTGATTAGCGTGTCTTACAATGAGCAGTTCTTC.